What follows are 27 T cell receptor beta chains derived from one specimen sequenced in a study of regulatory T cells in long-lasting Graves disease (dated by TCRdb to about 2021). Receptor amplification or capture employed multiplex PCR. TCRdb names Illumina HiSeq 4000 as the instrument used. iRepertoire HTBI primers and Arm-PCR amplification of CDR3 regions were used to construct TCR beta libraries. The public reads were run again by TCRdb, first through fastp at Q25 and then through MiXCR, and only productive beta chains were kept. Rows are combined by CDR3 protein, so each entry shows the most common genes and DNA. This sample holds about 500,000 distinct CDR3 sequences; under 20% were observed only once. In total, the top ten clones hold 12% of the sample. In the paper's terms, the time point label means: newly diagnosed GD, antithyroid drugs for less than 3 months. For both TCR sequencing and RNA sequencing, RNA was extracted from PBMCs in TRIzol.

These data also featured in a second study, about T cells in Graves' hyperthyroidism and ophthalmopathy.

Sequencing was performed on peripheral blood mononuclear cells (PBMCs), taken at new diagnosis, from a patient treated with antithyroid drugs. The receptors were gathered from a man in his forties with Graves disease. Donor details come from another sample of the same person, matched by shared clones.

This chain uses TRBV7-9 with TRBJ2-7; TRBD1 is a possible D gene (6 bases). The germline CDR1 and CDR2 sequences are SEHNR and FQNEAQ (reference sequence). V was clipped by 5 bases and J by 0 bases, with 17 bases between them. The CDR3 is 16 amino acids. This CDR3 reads CASSGENRDNSYEQYF. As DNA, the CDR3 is TGTGCCAGCAGCGGGGAGAACCGGGACAACTCCTACGAGCAGTACTTC.

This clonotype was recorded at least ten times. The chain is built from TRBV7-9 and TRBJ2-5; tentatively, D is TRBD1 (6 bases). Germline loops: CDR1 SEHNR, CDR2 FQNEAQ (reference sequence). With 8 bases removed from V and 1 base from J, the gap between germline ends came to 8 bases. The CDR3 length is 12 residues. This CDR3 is CASGQSQETQYF. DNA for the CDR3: TGTGCCAGCGGACAGAGCCAAGAGACCCAGTACTTC. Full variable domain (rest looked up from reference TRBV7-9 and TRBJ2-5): DTGVSQNPRHKITKRGQNVTFRCDPISEHNRLYWYRQTLGQGPEFLTYFQNEAQLEKSRLLSDRFSAERPKGSFSTLEIQRTEQGDSAMYLCASGQSQETQYFGPGTRLLVL.

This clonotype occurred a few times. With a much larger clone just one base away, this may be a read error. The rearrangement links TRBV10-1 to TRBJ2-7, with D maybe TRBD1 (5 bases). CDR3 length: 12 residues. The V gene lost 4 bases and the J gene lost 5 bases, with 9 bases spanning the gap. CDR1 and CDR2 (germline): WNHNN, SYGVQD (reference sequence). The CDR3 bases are TGCGCCAGCAGTGGACAGAGCCACGAGCAGTACTTC. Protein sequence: CASSGQSHEQYF.

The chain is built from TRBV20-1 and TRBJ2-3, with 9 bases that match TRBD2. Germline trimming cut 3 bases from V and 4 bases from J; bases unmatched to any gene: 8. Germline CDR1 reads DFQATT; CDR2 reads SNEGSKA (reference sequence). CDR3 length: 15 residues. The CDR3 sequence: CSASSSGKGPDTQYF. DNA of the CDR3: TGCAGTGCTAGTTCTAGCGGGAAGGGCCCAGATACGCAGTATTTT.

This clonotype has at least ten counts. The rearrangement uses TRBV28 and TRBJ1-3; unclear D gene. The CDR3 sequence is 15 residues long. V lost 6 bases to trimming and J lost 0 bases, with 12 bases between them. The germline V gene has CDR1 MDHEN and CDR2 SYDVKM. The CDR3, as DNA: TGTGCCAGCAGCCTACTGACTAACTCTGGAAACACCATATATTTT. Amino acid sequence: CASSLLTNSGNTIYF.

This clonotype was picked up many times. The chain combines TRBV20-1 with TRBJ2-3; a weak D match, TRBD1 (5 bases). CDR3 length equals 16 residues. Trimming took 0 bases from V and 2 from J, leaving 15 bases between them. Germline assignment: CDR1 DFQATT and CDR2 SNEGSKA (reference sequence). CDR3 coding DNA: TGCAGTGCTAGAGAGGACCGGCAGGGCTCCACAGATACGCAGTATTTT. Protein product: CSAREDRQGSTDTQYF.

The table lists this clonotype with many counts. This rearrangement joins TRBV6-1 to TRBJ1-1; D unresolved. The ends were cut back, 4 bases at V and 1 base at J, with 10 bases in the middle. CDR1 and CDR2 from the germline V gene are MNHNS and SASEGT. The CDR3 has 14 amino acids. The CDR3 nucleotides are TGTGCCAGCAGTGCCCGGATTGGGAACACTGAAGCTTTCTTT. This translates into CASSARIGNTEAFF.

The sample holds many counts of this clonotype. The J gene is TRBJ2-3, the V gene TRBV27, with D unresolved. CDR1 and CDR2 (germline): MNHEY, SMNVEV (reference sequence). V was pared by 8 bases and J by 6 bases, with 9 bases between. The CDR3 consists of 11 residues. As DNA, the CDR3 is TGTGCCAGCTCTACGCGGGATACGCAGTATTTT. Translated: CASSTRDTQYF.

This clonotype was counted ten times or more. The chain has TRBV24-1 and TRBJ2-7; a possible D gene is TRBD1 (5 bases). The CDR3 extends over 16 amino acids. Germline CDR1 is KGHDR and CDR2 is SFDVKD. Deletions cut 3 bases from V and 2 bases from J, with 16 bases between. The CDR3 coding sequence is TGTGCCACCAGTGATAGTGAAGGGGCAGGTCCCTACGAGCAGTACTTC. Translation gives CATSDSEGAGPYEQYF.

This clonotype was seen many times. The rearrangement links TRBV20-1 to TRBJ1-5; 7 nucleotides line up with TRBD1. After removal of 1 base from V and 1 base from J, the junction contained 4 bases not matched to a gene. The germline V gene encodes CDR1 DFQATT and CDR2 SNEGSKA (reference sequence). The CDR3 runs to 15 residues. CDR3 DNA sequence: TGCAGTGCTAGAGTGGAGGGGGCGAGCAATCAGCCCCAGCATTTT. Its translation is CSARVEGASNQPQHF.

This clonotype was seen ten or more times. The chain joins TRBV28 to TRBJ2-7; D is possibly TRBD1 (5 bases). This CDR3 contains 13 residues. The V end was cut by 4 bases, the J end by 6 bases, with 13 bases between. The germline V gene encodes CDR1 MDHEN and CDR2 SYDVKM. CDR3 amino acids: CASSSGRVGEQYF. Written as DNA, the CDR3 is TGTGCCAGCAGTTCCGGCAGGGTCGGCGAGCAGTACTTC.

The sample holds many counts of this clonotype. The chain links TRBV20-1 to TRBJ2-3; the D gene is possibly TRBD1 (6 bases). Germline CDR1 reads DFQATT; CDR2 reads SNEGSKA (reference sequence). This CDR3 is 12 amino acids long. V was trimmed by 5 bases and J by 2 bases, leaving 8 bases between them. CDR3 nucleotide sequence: TGCAGTGCTCACAGGGTCACAGATACGCAGTATTTT. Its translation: CSAHRVTDTQYF.

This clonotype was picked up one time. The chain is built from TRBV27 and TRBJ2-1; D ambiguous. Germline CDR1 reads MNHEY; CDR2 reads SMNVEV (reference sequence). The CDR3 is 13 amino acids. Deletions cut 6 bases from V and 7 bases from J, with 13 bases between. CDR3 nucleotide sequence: TGTGCCAGCAGGACTGGAGCTGTTAATGAGCAGTTCTTC. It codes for CASRTGAVNEQFF.

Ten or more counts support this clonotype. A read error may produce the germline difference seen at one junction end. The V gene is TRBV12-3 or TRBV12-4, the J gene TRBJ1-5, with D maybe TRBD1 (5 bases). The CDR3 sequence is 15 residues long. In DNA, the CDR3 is TGTGCCAGCAGCTTAGCCCAGGGTGGGAATCAGCCCCAGCATTTT. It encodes CASSLAQGGNQPQHF.

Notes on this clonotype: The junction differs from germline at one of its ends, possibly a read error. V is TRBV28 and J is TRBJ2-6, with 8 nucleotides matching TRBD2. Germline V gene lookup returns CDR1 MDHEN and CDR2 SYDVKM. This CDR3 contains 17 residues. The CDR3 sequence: CAGSFRGGISGANVLTF. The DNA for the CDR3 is TGTGCCGGCAGTTTCCGCGGGGGGATCTCTGGGGCCAACGTCCTGACTTTC.

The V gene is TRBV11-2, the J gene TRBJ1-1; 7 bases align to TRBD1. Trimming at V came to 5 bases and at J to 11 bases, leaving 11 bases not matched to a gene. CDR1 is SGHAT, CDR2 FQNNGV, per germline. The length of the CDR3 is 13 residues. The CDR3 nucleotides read TGTGCCAGCAGCCCAACAGGACTACAGGGGGCTTTCTTT. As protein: CASSPTGLQGAFF.

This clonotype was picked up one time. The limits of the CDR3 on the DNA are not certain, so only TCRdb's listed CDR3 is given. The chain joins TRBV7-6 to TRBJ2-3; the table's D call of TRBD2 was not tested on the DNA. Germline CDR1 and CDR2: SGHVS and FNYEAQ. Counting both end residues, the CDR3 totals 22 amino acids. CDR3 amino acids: CASSFYICSARSRLESTDTQYF.

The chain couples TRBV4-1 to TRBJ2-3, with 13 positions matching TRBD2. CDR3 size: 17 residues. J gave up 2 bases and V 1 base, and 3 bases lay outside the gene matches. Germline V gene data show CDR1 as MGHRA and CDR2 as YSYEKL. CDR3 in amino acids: CASSQGGTSGATDTQYF. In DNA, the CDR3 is TGCGCCAGCAGCCAAGGAGGGACTAGCGGGGCCACAGATACGCAGTATTTT.

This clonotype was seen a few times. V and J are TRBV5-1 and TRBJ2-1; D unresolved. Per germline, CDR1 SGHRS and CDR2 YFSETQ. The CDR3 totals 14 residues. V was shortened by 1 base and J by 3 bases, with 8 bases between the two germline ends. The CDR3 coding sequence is TGCGCCAGCAGCTTGTCGGCGGACTACAATGAGCAGTTCTTC. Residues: CASSLSADYNEQFF.

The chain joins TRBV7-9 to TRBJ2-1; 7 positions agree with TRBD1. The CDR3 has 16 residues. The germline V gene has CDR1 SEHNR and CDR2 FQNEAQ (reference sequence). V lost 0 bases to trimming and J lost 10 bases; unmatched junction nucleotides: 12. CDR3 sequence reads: CASSLATGVALREQFF. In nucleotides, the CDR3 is TGTGCCAGCAGCTTAGCAACAGGGGTAGCCCTAAGGGAGCAGTTCTTC. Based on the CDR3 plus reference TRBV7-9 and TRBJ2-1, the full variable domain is DTGVSQNPRHKITKRGQNVTFRCDPISEHNRLYWYRQTLGQGPEFLTYFQNEAQLEKSRLLSDRFSAERPKGSFSTLEIQRTEQGDSAMYLCASSLATGVALREQFFGPGTRLTVL.

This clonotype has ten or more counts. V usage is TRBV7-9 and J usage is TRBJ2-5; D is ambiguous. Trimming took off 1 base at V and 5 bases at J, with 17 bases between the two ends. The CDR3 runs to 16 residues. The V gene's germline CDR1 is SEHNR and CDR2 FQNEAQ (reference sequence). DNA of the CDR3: TGTGCCAGCAGCTTAGGGAAGTTGGGAATTATCGAGACCCAGTACTTC. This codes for CASSLGKLGIIETQYF.

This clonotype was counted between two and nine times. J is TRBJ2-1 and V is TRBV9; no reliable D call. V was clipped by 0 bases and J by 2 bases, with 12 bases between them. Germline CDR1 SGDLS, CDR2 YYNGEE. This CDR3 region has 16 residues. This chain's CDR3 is CASSVGTDRAYNEQFF. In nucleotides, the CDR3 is TGTGCCAGCAGCGTAGGCACGGATCGGGCCTACAATGAGCAGTTCTTC.

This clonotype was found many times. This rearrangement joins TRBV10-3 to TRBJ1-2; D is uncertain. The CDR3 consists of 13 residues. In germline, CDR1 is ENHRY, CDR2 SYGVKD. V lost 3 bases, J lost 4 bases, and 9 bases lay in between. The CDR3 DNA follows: TGTGCCATCAGTGAAAACAGCCTCTATGGCTACACCTTC. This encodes CAISENSLYGYTF.

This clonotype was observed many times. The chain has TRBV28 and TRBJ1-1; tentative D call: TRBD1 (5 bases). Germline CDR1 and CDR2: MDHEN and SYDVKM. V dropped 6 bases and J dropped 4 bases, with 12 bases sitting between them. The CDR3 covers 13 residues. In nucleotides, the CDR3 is TGTGCCAGCAGCCCCGGGAGGGGCACTGAAGCTTTCTTT. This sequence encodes CASSPGRGTEAFF.

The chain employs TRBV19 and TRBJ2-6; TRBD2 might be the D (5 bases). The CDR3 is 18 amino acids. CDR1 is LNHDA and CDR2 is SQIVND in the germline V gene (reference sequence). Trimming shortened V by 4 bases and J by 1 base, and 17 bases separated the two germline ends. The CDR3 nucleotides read TGTGCCAGTAGTAAGGGTCACAGACTAAGGTCTGGGGCCAACGTCCTGACTTTC. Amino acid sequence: CASSKGHRLRSGANVLTF.

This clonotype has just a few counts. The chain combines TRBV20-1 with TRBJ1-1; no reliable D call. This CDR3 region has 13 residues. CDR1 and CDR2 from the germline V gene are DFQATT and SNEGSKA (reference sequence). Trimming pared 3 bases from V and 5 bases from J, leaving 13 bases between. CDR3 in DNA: TGCAGTGCTAGGGGAGGGCGGCGGACTGAAGCTTTCTTT. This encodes CSARGGRRTEAFF.

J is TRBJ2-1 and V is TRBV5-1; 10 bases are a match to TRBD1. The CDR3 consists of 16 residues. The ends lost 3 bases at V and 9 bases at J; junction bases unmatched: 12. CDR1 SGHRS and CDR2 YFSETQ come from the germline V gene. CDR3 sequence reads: CASSSLSGTGVAEQFF. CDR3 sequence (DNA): TGCGCCAGCAGCTCCTTATCCGGGACAGGGGTGGCTGAGCAGTTCTTC.